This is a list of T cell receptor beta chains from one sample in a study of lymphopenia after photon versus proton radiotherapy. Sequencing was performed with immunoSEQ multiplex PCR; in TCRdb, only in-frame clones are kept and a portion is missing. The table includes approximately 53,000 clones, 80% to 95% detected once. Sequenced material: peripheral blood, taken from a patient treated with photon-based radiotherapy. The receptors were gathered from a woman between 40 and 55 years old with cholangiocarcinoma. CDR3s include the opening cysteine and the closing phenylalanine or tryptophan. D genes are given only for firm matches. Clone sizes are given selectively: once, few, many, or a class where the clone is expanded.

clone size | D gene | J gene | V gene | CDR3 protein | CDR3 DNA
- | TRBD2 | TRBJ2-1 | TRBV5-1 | CASSSGTSYNEQFF | TGCGCCAGCAGCTCCGGGACTAGTTACAATGAGCAGTTCTTC
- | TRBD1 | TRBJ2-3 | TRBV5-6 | CASSSIRGRTDTQYF | TGTGCCAGCAGCTCGATCAGGGGGCGGACAGATACGCAGTATTTT
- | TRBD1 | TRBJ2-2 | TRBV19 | CASKLQGLGELFF | TGTGCCAGTAAATTACAGGGGCTTGGGGAGCTGTTTTTT
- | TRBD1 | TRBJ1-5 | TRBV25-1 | CASSATGGQPQHF | TGTGCCAGCAGTGCGACAGGGGGCCAGCCCCAGCATTTT
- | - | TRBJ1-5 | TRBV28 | CASSLTGSNQPQHF | TGTGCCAGCAGCTTGACAGGTAGCAATCAGCCCCAGCATTTT
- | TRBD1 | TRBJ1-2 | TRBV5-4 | CASSLGQGKYYGYTF | TGTGCCAGCAGCTTGGGACAGGGGAAGTACTATGGCTACACCTTC
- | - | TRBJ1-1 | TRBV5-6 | CASSFGGRNTEAFF | TGTGCCAGCAGCTTCGGCGGCCGAAACACTGAAGCTTTCTTT
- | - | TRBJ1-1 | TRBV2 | CASSESGNTEAFF | TGTGCCAGCAGTGAATCGGGAAACACTGAAGCTTTCTTT
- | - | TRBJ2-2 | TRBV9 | CASSALNTGELFF | TGTGCCAGCAGCGCACTGAACACCGGGGAGCTGTTTTTT
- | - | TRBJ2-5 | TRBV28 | CASSLGRREETQYF | TGTGCCAGCAGTTTAGGTCGCCGAGAAGAGACCCAGTACTTC
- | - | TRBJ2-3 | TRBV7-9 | CASSLEGLADTQYF | TGTGCCAGCAGCTTAGAGGGTCTGGCAGATACGCAGTATTTT
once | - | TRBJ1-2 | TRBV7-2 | CASSRDATGNYGYTF | TGTGCCAGCAGCCGTGATGCGACAGGAAACTATGGCTACACCTTC
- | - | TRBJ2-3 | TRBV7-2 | CASSLRGFADTQYF | TGTGCCAGCAGCTTACGGGGTTTCGCAGATACGCAGTATTTT
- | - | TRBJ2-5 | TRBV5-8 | CASSPLGAGTETQYF | TGTGCCAGCAGCCCACTAGGGGCAGGGACGGAGACCCAGTACTTC
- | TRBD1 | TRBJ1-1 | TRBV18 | CASWTGGNTEAFF | TGTGCCAGCTGGACAGGCGGTAACACTGAAGCTTTCTTT
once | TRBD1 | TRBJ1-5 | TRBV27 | CASRSRDRYYSNQPQHF | TGTGCCAGCAGGTCCCGGGACAGATATTATAGCAATCAGCCCCAGCATTTT
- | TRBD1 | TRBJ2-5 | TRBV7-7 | CASSRGAGGSETQYF | TGTGCTAGCAGCCGAGGGGCAGGGGGCTCGGAGACCCAGTACTTC
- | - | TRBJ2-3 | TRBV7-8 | CASAKRQESTDTQYF | TGTGCCAGCGCTAAGAGACAGGAAAGCACAGATACGCAGTATTTT
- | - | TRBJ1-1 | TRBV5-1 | CASTPRGSIDAKAFF | TGCGCCAGCACCCCTCGGGGGTCAATAGATGCAAAAGCTTTCTTT
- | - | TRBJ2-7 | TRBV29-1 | CSAGELYEQYF | TGCAGCGCAGGGGAGCTTTACGAGCAGTACTTC
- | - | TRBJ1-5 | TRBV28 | CASPLGGQPQHF | TGTGCCAGCCCCCTAGGAGGGCAGCCCCAGCATTTT
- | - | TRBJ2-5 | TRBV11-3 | CASSFSVQETQYF | TGTGCCAGCAGCTTCAGTGTACAAGAGACCCAGTACTTC
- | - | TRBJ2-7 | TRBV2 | CASSEAYEQYF | TGTGCCAGCAGTGAAGCCTACGAGCAGTACTTC